A selection of T cell receptor beta chains follows, all from one sample in a study of T cells in localized non-small cell lung cancer. Repertoires were generated with immunoSEQ multiplex PCR, while TCRdb's copy carries only in-frame clones and drops some. The sample yields roughly 76,000 clones, about 78% seen once. The sample was PBMCs, taken before any cancer treatment. These receptors all stem from a man aged 35 to 69 with stage II squamous cell lung carcinoma. The conserved cysteine and the conserved F or W are not part of the CDR3 here.

>TRBV30|TRBJ2-2
AWYRGPSTGELF
>TRBV4-3|TRBJ2-7
ASSQGPWGYEQY
>TRBV28|TRBJ2-7
ASSLYPGTALRVGEQY
>TRBV2|TRBJ1-1
ASCWQGVNTEAF
>TRBV6-1|TRBJ2-7
ASSDRLAGNNEQY
>TRBV7-7|TRBJ2-1
ASSMYQGDEQF
>TRBV11-1|TRBJ2-4
ASSTRLWGDGNIQY
>TRBV13|TRBJ2-3
ASSARTAGVDTQY
>TRBV2|TRBJ2-3
ASKGGASGRATDTQY
>TRBV19|TRBJ2-1
ASSLSAGANNEQF